This T cell receptor beta chain was sequenced for a study of OX40 agonist ivuxolimab in advanced cancers. Study-wide findings and caveats: There were also nonresponders showing low normalized T-cell clonal expansion.

CDR3 size: 14 residues. The germline gives CDR1 KGHSH, CDR2 LQKENI. The V end lost 3 bases, the J end lost 3 bases, and 9 bases lay between the germline ends. The data were produced by immunoSEQ multiplex PCR, yet TCRdb's version contains in-frame clones alone and is incomplete. This table holds almost 85,000 clones, approximately 92% found once. A remark on this clone: Antigen unknown.

This material consisted of CD4+ or CD8+ T cells sorted from blood, taken in a trial of the OX40 agonist ivuxolimab. This rearrangement joins TRBV18 to TRBJ1-5, with no clear D. The receptor was derived from an adult with an advanced solid tumor such as melanoma, head and neck, liver or kidney cancer. CDR3 sequence (DNA): TGTGCCAGCTCACCGAATGTCAACAATCAGCCCCAGCATTTT. It codes for CASSPNVNNQPQHF.